The clone carrying this T cell receptor beta chain was found many times. The source of the sample is a study of CD8 T cells in ankylosing spondylitis. TCRdb redid the calling of the 5' RACE reads with MiXCR, one entry per CDR3 protein. The table has roughly 160,000 distinct CDR3 sequences, roughly 10% seen once. Trimming left V 6 bases short and J 2 bases short, with 14 bases between. This CDR3 region has 15 residues. Germline V gene lookup returns CDR1 MNHEY and CDR2 SVGEGT. Input material: blood, either unsorted or a sorted T cell fraction (not recorded which). The sequence was collected from a male donor with ankylosing spondylitis or in good health (not recorded which). J is TRBJ1-5 and V is TRBV6-2 or TRBV6-3; no reliable D call. The CDR3 loop reads CASRSRTSGNQPQHF. The CDR3 DNA sequence: TGTGCCAGCAGATCCCGGACCTCCGGCAATCAGCCCCAGCATTTT.